This T cell receptor (beta chain) was identified in a study of CD8+CD57+ T cells in acquired aplastic anemia. The overall study: Sorted cells (CD4+ and CD8+) yielded DNA amounts that averaged around 3.1 ug. Study conclusions and caveats: Comparison of patients with controls identified 25 to 35 shared CD8+ CDR3 sequences. Significance was not reached for CD8+ Simpson's diversity between patients and controls.

The germline CDR1 and CDR2 sequences are SGDLS and YYNGEE. V lost 3 bases to trimming and J lost 3 bases, with 12 bases between them. The CDR3 loop spans 14 amino acids. The study profiled TCR beta VDJ and CDR3 using genomic DNA as template. TCRdb reprocessed the reads with MiXCR, giving one entry per CDR3 protein. Seen here are 100,000 to 150,000 distinct CDR3 sequences, about half observed once, and the top ten hold roughly 2.7%. Comment on this clonotype: Its antigen remains unknown. Given the absence of the conserved phenylalanine or tryptophan at the CDR3 end, a read error is likely.

Sequencing used sorted CD4+, CD8+, or CD8+CD57+ T cells (not recorded which) from PBMCs. This chain connects TRBV9 to TRBJ1-1, with unresolved D. This TCR derives from a human donor in good health, serving as a control. The chain's CDR3 is CASSGLNAYTEAFL. The CDR3 coding sequence is TGTGCCAGCAGCGGATTGAACGCTTACACTGAAGCTTTCCTT.